Many counts were recorded for the clone carrying this T cell receptor beta chain. Its target is not known. The library came from three nested PCR rounds adapted from ARM-PCR protocols. In TCRdb, the multiplex PCR reads were re-called with MiXCR into one record per CDR3 protein. There are just over 200,000 distinct CDR3 sequences in the sample; about two thirds occur only once, and 25% lies in the top ten. The sample belongs to a study of tumor and adjacent non-tumor tissue in lung cancer. Across the whole study: Samples averaged roughly 4.3 million productive TCRbeta reads each. General study results and limits: Patients with more diverse tumor TCRs had worse survival. Significantly higher TCR diversity was found in tumor than normal lung. Top 100 clones took a larger repertoire share in normal lung.

RNA was extracted from bulk tissue without any cell sorting. V lost 1 base to trimming and J lost 5 bases, with 12 bases between them. The CDR3 runs to 15 residues. Germline V gene lookup returns CDR1 SGHAT and CDR2 FQNNGV. This TCR was recovered from a man aged 55 to 69 with non-small cell lung cancer. The chain joins TRBV11-2 to TRBJ1-5; D gene ambiguous. The sample comprised lung tumor tissue. CDR3 residues: CASSLGVTAHQPQHF. The CDR3 DNA reads TGTGCCAGCAGCTTAGGTGTAACAGCTCATCAGCCCCAGCATTTT.